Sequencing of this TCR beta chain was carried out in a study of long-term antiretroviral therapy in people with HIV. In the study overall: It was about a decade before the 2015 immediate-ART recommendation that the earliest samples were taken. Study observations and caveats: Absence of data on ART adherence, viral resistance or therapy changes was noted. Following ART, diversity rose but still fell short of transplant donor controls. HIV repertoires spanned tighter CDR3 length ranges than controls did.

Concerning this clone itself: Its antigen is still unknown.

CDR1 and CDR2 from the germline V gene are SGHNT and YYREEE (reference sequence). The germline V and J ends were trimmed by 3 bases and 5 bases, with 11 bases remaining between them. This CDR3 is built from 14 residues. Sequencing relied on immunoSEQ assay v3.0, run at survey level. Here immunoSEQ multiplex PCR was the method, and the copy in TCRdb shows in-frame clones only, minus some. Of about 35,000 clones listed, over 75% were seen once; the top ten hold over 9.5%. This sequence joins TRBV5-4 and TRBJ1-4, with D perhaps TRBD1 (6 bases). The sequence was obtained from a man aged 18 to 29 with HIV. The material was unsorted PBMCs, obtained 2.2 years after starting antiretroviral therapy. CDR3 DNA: TGTGCCAGCAGCTCGGACAGAAAGAATGAAAAACTGTTTTTT. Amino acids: CASSSDRKNEKLFF.